This T cell receptor (beta chain) derives from a study of T cells in Graves' hyperthyroidism and ophthalmopathy. Study results and caveats: Separating ophthalmopathy from stable hyperthyroidism was achieved by a 13 V-J model.

Note on this clonotype: Its antigen is not identified.

Amplified regions were TCR beta CDR3 sequences from RNA transcripts. The HTBI primer set was used in a first-round RT-PCR of the TCR CDR3. Each CDR3 protein is one row after TCRdb ran MiXCR on the multiplex PCR reads. The sample shows 250,000 or so distinct CDR3 sequences, about 14% of them seen only once. V gave up 1 base and J gave up 1 base; unmatched junction bases: 3. CDR1 and CDR2 (germline): SGHRS, YFSETQ. This CDR3 spans 16 amino acids. Patients having uncontrolled infection, another autoimmune disease, pregnancy or lactation were not included. Diagnosis relied on clinical symptoms, serum thyroxine and TRAb, thyroid ultrasound and orbital computed tomography.

The specimen sequenced was blood. This chain joins TRBV5-1 and TRBJ2-2; 8 bases fit TRBD1. The clonotype originates from a middle-aged woman with Graves' hyperthyroidism that later progressed to Graves' ophthalmopathy. The DNA for the CDR3 is TGCGCCAGCAGCTTGTTGGGGACAGGGAACACCGGGGAGCTGTTTTTT. This codes for CASSLLGTGNTGELFF. The whole variable domain, remainder taken from reference TRBV5-1 and TRBJ2-2, is KAGVTQTPRYLIKTRGQQVTLSCSPISGHRSVSWYQQTPGQGLQFLFEYFSETQRNKGNFPGRFSGRQFSNSRSEMNVSTLELGDSALYLCASSLLGTGNTGELFFGEGSRLTVL.